This T cell receptor (beta chain) stems from a study of T cells in Graves' hyperthyroidism and ophthalmopathy. General study results and limits: The model's output predicted ophthalmopathy at a median of 6.5 months prior to onset. Most thyroid clonotypes expanded above 0.001 were also detected in blood.

Reasons for excluding patients were uncontrolled infection, other autoimmune disease, pregnancy or lactation. Based on clinical symptoms, serum thyroxine and TRAb, thyroid ultrasound and orbital computed tomography, diagnoses were reached. This clonotype was seen at least ten times. Its antigen is as yet unknown. CDR1 DFQATT and CDR2 SNEGSKA come from the germline V gene (reference sequence). The CDR3 is 12 residues long. V was trimmed by 2 bases and J by 6 bases, leaving 10 bases between them. The source material, RNA transcripts, was used to amplify TCR beta CDR3 regions. The HTBI primer set drove a first-round RT-PCR of the TCR CDR3. MiXCR, applied by TCRdb to the multiplex PCR reads, yields one record per CDR3 protein. The sample lists more than 550,000 distinct CDR3 sequences, roughly 45% occurring once.

The receptor comes from an adult man with Graves' disease, either hyperthyroidism or ophthalmopathy (not recorded which). This chain links TRBV20-1 with TRBJ2-5; no reliable D call. Input material: peripheral blood or thyroid tissue (not recorded which). CDR3 sequence reads: CSARPPSQTQYF. CDR3 nucleotides: TGCAGTGCTAGACCGCCTTCGCAGACCCAGTACTTC.